Presented here are 27 T cell receptor beta chains from one specimen sequenced in a study of human T cells and chemical hapten exposure. TCRdb re-derived calls from the RACE reads in MiXCR, one entry per CDR3 protein. The top ten clones hold approximately 1.5% of a sample with 74,000 or so distinct CDR3 sequences, around 10% of them seen once. The time point is: patch test 1, 2 weeks after DPC sensitization. Treatment described: therapeutic diphenylcyclopropenone sensitization with weekly scalp DPC. Sequencing used whole blood, obtained in connection with sensitization to the hapten diphenylcyclopropenone (DPC). Every receptor here comes from a woman aged 45-65 years with alopecia areata. Some clones in this sample may be carry-over from other donors' samples.

This clonotype has only a few counts. The CDR3 sequence is CSVQLTEAPNEQFF. In nucleotides, the CDR3 is TGCAGCGTGCAACTAACCGAGGCCCCCAATGAGCAGTTCTTC. The chain combines TRBV29-1 with TRBJ2-1; D remains unclear. The CDR3 sequence is 14 residues long. The V gene lost 6 bases and the J gene lost 6 bases, with 18 bases spanning the gap. CDR1 SQVTM and CDR2 ANQGSEA come from the germline V gene.

At least ten counts were recorded for this clonotype. The V gene is TRBV7-8, the J gene TRBJ1-1; D not certain. CDR1 and CDR2 (germline): SGHVS, FQNEAQ. This CDR3 region has 11 residues. V lost 3 bases and J 3 bases, leaving 2 bases between the germline ends. CDR3 DNA sequence: TGTGCCAGCAGCTTGGACACTGAAGCTTTCTTT. Translation gives CASSLDTEAFF.

This chain uses TRBV14 with TRBJ2-1; TRBD2 matches 7 bases. CDR1 is SGHDN, CDR2 FVKESK, per germline. The junction had 9 bases not matched to a gene; V was cut back by 4 bases and J by 0 bases. This CDR3 has 17 residues. CDR3 protein: CASSRKRGASSYNEQFF. The DNA for the CDR3 is TGTGCCAGCAGCCGAAAGCGGGGCGCGAGCTCCTACAATGAGCAGTTCTTC.

The rearrangement joins TRBV2 to TRBJ2-1; D tentatively fits TRBD1 or TRBD2 (6 bases each). V lost 6 bases and J lost 1, with 13 bases in between. Germline V gene data show CDR1 as SNHLY and CDR2 as FYNNEI. The CDR3 has 15 amino acids. The CDR3 region is CASSGGWNSYNEQFF. In DNA form, the CDR3 reads TGTGCCAGCAGCGGGGGCTGGAATTCCTACAATGAGCAGTTCTTC.

The chain joins TRBV29-1 to TRBJ2-5; 9 positions match TRBD2. The CDR3 loop spans 15 amino acids. CDR1 and CDR2 from the germline V gene are SQVTM and ANQGSEA. Trimming cost V 7 bases and J 5 bases; bases outside gene matches: 14. The CDR3 nucleotides read TGCAGCGCCCGAGCGTTTAGCGGGAGAGGGGAGACCCAGTACTTC. Translation gives CSARAFSGRGETQYF.

The rearrangement uses TRBV6-1 and TRBJ2-1, with TRBD2 matching over 9 bases. Trimming cost V 6 bases and J 3 bases; bases outside gene matches: 21. There are 20 residues in the CDR3. Germline loops: CDR1 MNHNS, CDR2 SASEGT. CDR3 loop: CASRQPVTSGLMGGYNEQFF. The CDR3 DNA reads TGTGCCAGCAGACAACCGGTCACTAGCGGGCTTATGGGTGGCTACAATGAGCAGTTCTTC.

This clonotype was seen more than once but under ten times. This chain joins TRBV30 and TRBJ1-5; TRBD1 aligns across 11 bases. J gave up 2 bases and V 3 bases, and 3 bases lay outside the gene matches. The CDR3 has 15 amino acids. Germline-derived CDR1 and CDR2 are GTSNPN and SVGIG (reference sequence). The CDR3 is CAWRPGQGGNQPQHF. In nucleotides, the CDR3 is TGTGCCTGGAGACCGGGACAGGGGGGCAATCAGCCCCAGCATTTT.

V gene TRBV12-3 or TRBV12-4 combines with J gene TRBJ2-2; D remains unclear. The CDR3 has 14 amino acids. Trimming removed 6 bases at V and 1 base at J, with 9 bases between. The chain's CDR3 is CASSGQQNTGELFF. As DNA, the CDR3 is TGTGCCAGCAGCGGCCAGCAGAACACCGGGGAGCTGTTTTTT.

The V and J genes are TRBV4-3 and TRBJ2-7, with 12 bases fitting TRBD1. Losses at the gene ends were 4 bases for V and 8 bases for J; bases not matched to a gene: 12. Germline lookup yields CDR1 LGHNA and CDR2 YSLEER. The CDR3 runs to 16 residues. The CDR3 spells CASSPTTGTGGAQQYF. In DNA form, the CDR3 reads TGCGCCAGCAGCCCGACGACCGGGACAGGGGGCGCCCAGCAGTACTTC.

This clonotype was seen more than once but under ten times. V is TRBV14 and J is TRBJ2-7; a weak D match, TRBD1 (5 bases). In germline, CDR1 is SGHDN, CDR2 FVKESK. V lost 2 bases to trimming and J lost 3 bases, with 17 bases between them. CDR3 length equals 16 residues. The CDR3 protein is CASSQRPGIGVYEQYF. In DNA, the CDR3 is TGTGCCAGCAGCCAACGCCCGGGTATAGGGGTCTACGAGCAGTACTTC.

This chain uses TRBV20-1 with TRBJ2-3, with unresolved D. CDR3 length: 13 amino acids. Germline assignment: CDR1 DFQATT and CDR2 SNEGSKA (reference sequence). V lost 2 bases, J lost 3 bases, and 9 bases lay in between. CDR3 region: CSARRPATDTQYF. The CDR3 coding sequence is TGCAGTGCTAGAAGGCCGGCGACAGATACGCAGTATTTT.

This clonotype was counted at least ten times. The gene calls are TRBV19 and TRBJ1-6, with D maybe TRBD1 (6 bases). Germline CDR1 and CDR2: LNHDA and SQIVND (reference sequence). The V and J ends lost 10 bases and 7 bases respectively, with 11 bases between them. The CDR3 sequence is 12 residues long. CDR3: CATRTANSPLHF. The CDR3, as DNA: TGTGCCACGCGGACAGCGAATTCACCCCTCCACTTT.

The rearrangement uses TRBV9 and TRBJ2-1, with 7 positions matching TRBD1. This CDR3 region has 14 residues. Germline-derived CDR1 and CDR2 are SGDLS and YYNGEE. V gave up 4 bases and J gave up 10 bases; unmatched junction bases: 11. This CDR3 reads CASSTRDRVDEQFF. The CDR3 nucleotides are TGTGCCAGCAGCACAAGAGACAGGGTCGACGAGCAGTTCTTC.

This clonotype was picked up a small number of times. This sequence joins TRBV6-2 or TRBV6-3 and TRBJ2-4, with 8 bases matching TRBD1. Looked up from germline, CDR1 is MNHEY and CDR2 is SVGEGT. The V segment lost 7 bases and the J segment 13 bases; nucleotides outside the gene matches: 9. The CDR3 extends over 12 amino acids. The CDR3 protein is CASTPQGGDQYF. The DNA of the CDR3 is TGTGCCAGCACCCCACAGGGGGGTGACCAGTACTTC.

This clonotype came up many times. The V and J genes are TRBV7-2 and TRBJ2-3; D is perhaps TRBD1 or TRBD2 (6 bases each). CDR1 is SGHTA and CDR2 is FQGNSA in the germline V gene. The ends were cut back, 5 bases at V and 4 bases at J, with 7 bases in the middle. There are 12 residues in the CDR3. CDR3 residues: CASSRGPDTQYF. DNA for the CDR3: TGTGCCAGCAGCCGGGGGCCAGATACGCAGTATTTT.

Ten or more counts support this clonotype. This chain uses TRBV20-1 with TRBJ1-1; no clear D. This CDR3 comprises 11 residues. Trimming stripped 1 base from V and 4 bases from J, with 4 bases between. CDR1 and CDR2 from the germline V gene are DFQATT and SNEGSKA (reference sequence). In DNA, the CDR3 is TGCAGTGCTAGAGGGGGCACTGAAGCTTTCTTT. This gives the protein CSARGGTEAFF.

Ten or more counts support this clonotype. The CDR3 bases are TGTGCCAGCAGCTTAGGCGGGAGCTCCTACAATGAGCAGTTCTTC. Amino acid sequence: CASSLGGSSYNEQFF. The genes are TRBV11-3 and TRBJ2-1; the match to TRBD2 covers 7 bases. The CDR3 is 15 amino acids. The trim removed 1 base at V and 0 bases at J, leaving 0 bases unmatched. In germline, CDR1 is SGHNT, CDR2 YENEEA.

The V and J genes are TRBV29-1 and TRBJ2-5, with D unclear. V was pared by 7 bases and J by 4 bases, with 13 bases between. The CDR3 contains 12 residues. Germline loops: CDR1 SQVTM, CDR2 ANQGSEA. This CDR3 reads CSGTGPGETQYF. In nucleotides, the CDR3 is TGCAGCGGGACCGGGCCCGGAGAGACCCAGTACTTC.

The chain joins TRBV19 to TRBJ1-5; perhaps TRBD1 as D (6 bases). This CDR3 contains 20 residues. V gave up 5 bases and J gave up 0 bases, with 26 bases separating them. Germline V CDR1 and CDR2: LNHDA, SQIVND (reference sequence). CDR3: CASSSQGVGQGRVSNQPQHF. CDR3 DNA sequence: TGTGCCAGTAGTTCCCAAGGAGTGGGCCAGGGGAGAGTTAGCAATCAGCCCCAGCATTTT.

The J gene is TRBJ2-7, the V gene TRBV14, with TRBD1 identical over 7 bases. Trimming at V came to 6 bases and at J to 1 base, leaving 6 bases not matched to a gene. In germline, CDR1 is SGHDN, CDR2 FVKESK. The CDR3 covers 14 residues. The CDR3 nucleotides read TGTGCCAGCAGACGAGGGACAGAGTCCTACGAGCAGTACTTC. Amino acids: CASRRGTESYEQYF.

This clonotype was seen repeatedly, ten times or more. CDR3 coding DNA: TGCGCCAGCAGCTTGGCACCGACTAGCGAGAGGAATGAGCAGTTCTTC. Amino acids: CASSLAPTSERNEQFF. The gene calls are TRBV5-1 and TRBJ2-1, with 8 bases aligning to TRBD2. The CDR3 consists of 16 residues. After removal of 0 bases from V and 7 bases from J, the junction contained 9 bases not matched to a gene. Looked up from germline, CDR1 is SGHRS and CDR2 is YFSETQ.

The gene calls are TRBV2 and TRBJ2-7; 11 bases match TRBD2. Trimming cost V 6 bases and J 0 bases; bases outside gene matches: 13. Per germline, CDR1 SNHLY and CDR2 FYNNEI. The CDR3 contains 18 residues. The CDR3 sequence is CASRSRASGRPSSYEQYF. The CDR3 DNA sequence: TGTGCCAGCAGAAGTCGGGCTAGCGGGAGGCCCAGCTCCTACGAGCAGTACTTC.

The sample holds a few counts of this clonotype. CDR3: CASRGQGFRTSYEQYF. As DNA, the CDR3 is TGTGCCAGCAGGGGACAGGGGTTCCGAACCTCCTACGAGCAGTACTTC. The V gene is TRBV27, the J gene TRBJ2-7, with TRBD1 matching 10 bases. Trimming removed 6 bases from V and 0 bases from J; junction bases left unmatched: 8. Germline V lookup: CDR1 MNHEY, CDR2 SMNVEV (reference sequence). The CDR3 spans 16 residues.

Ten or more counts support this clonotype. This chain links TRBV9 with TRBJ2-2; weak D call: TRBD2 (7 bases). This CDR3 has 15 residues. V lost 4 bases to trimming and J lost 5 bases, with 15 bases between them. Germline V lookup: CDR1 SGDLS, CDR2 YYNGEE. This CDR3 reads CASSRGAGETGELFF. The CDR3 region has the DNA TGTGCCAGCAGCCGGGGGGCAGGCGAGACCGGGGAGCTGTTTTTT.

This clonotype was picked up one time. J is TRBJ2-7 and V is TRBV11-2; D unresolved. The V end lost 8 bases, the J end lost 6 bases, and 8 bases lay between the germline ends. Germline V gene sequence: CDR1 SGHAT, CDR2 FQNNGV. The CDR3 spans 10 residues. CDR3 region: CASAVVEQYF. The CDR3 DNA reads as TGTGCCAGCGCGGTAGTCGAGCAGTACTTC. Supplemented by reference TRBV11-2 and TRBJ2-7, the full variable domain reads EAGVAQSPRYKIIEKRQSVAFWCNPISGHATLYWYQQILGQGPKLLIQFQNNGVVDDSQLPKDRFSAERLKGVDSTLKIQPAKLEDSAVYLCASAVVEQYFGPGTRLTVT.

The chain combines TRBV19 with TRBJ2-5; 12 bases fit TRBD1. This CDR3 is 16 amino acids long. Germline CDR1 LNHDA, CDR2 SQIVND (reference sequence). V gave up 2 bases and J gave up 7 bases; unmatched junction bases: 8. As DNA, the CDR3 is TGTGCCAGTAGTATAACCGGGACAGGGGGCAGAGGGACCCAGTACTTC. The encoded protein is CASSITGTGGRGTQYF. Complete variable domain (other parts from reference TRBV19 and TRBJ2-5): DGGITQSPKYLFRKEGQNVTLSCEQNLNHDAMYWYRQDPGQGLRLIYYSQIVNDFQKGDIAEGYSVSREKKESFPLTVTSAQKNPTAFYLCASSITGTGGRGTQYFGPGTRLLVL.

The chain combines TRBV28 with TRBJ1-2; no reliable D call. The germline gives CDR1 MDHEN, CDR2 SYDVKM. The V and J ends lost 5 bases and 4 bases respectively, with 8 bases between them. The CDR3 is 12 residues long. The chain's CDR3 is CASSLPGYGYTF. CDR3 in DNA: TGTGCCAGCAGTCTCCCGGGCTATGGCTACACCTTC.